This TCR beta chain was sequenced for a study of T cells after yellow fever vaccination. This clonotype has just a few counts. MiXCR was run by TCRdb on the 5' RACE reads, yielding one entry per CDR3 protein. The table records some 560,000 distinct CDR3 sequences, 15% to 20% of them present only once. Germline CDR1 is SGHRS and CDR2 is YFSETQ. The junction had 12 bases not matched to a gene; V was cut back by 0 bases and J by 6 bases. The CDR3 runs 16 residues. This clonotype was obtained from a man between 25 and 39 years old who received the YFV17D yellow fever vaccine. The sequencing used PBMCs, collected 15 days after the yellow fever booster vaccination. The V and J genes are TRBV5-1 and TRBJ2-7; 7 bases align to TRBD2. CDR3 amino acids: CASSLAQGGSYVEQYF. The CDR3, as DNA: TGCGCCAGCAGCTTGGCCCAAGGCGGGAGCTACGTCGAGCAGTACTTC.